The rows below give T cell receptor beta chains drawn from one sample of a study of PD-1 blockade in classical Hodgkin lymphoma. Method: immunoSEQ multiplex PCR; TCRdb's copy keeps in-frame clones and lacks some. The sample shows about 16,000 clones, 83% of them seen only once. The sample here was peripheral blood mononuclear cells (PBMCs), taken before the fourth cycle of nivolumab. Receptors originate from a human donor with classical Hodgkin lymphoma. Each CDR3 is given with its conserved first and last residue. The D gene is left open where the match is weak. Where a row states a size, it is once, few, many or the class of an expanded clone; other rows omit it.

clone_size	j_call	d_call	v_call	cdr3_length	cdr3_nt	cdr3_aa
.	TRBJ2-3	TRBD2	TRBV19	16	TGTGCCAGTAGTGCCGGACTAGCGGGGGTCACAGATACGCAGTATTTT	CASSAGLAGVTDTQYF
.	TRBJ2-1	.	TRBV30	13	TGTGCCTTGGGACTCGGGGGGCCCAATGAGCAGTTCTTC	CALGLGGPNEQFF
.	TRBJ2-7	TRBD1	TRBV5-1	14	TGCGCCAGCAGCGATACGACAGGGGGCGGCGAGCAGTACTTC	CASSDTTGGGEQYF
.	TRBJ1-5	TRBD1	TRBV5-6	15	TGTGCCAGCAGCCTCGTCGGAGGGGGCTATCAGCCCCAGCATTTT	CASSLVGGGYQPQHF
.	TRBJ2-4	.	TRBV19	13	TGTGCCAGTATGTTGGCAGGGGGGGGCATTCAGTACTTC	CASMLAGGGIQYF
.	TRBJ1-2	TRBD1	TRBV6-6	15	TGTGCCAGCAGTTTTCGGACAGGGCTGAACTATGGCTACACCTTC	CASSFRTGLNYGYTF
.	TRBJ2-1	TRBD1	TRBV5-1	13	TGCGCCAGCAGCCTCGGACAGGGGGATGAGCAGTTCTTC	CASSLGQGDEQFF
.	TRBJ2-7	TRBD1	TRBV6-5	13	TGTGCCAGCAGGGACAGGCTCTCCTACGAGCAGTACTTC	CASRDRLSYEQYF
.	TRBJ2-3	TRBD2	TRBV9	21	TGTGCCAGCAGCGTCCTAGGACTAGCGGGGGCAGAATTACCTAGCACAGATACGCAGTATTTT	CASSVLGLAGAELPSTDTQYF
.	TRBJ1-2	.	TRBV9	16	TGTGCCAGCAGCGCGGCACCCCGGGCAACTTTCTATGGCTACACCTTC	CASSAAPRATFYGYTF
.	TRBJ2-7	.	TRBV6-1	15	TGTGCCAGCAGTGGGGCCGGGCCGCGGTCAGGCGAGCAGTACTTC	CASSGAGPRSGEQYF
.	TRBJ1-6	.	TRBV27	13	TGTGCCAGCAGTTTACAGTCGAATTCACCCCTCCACTTT	CASSLQSNSPLHF
.	TRBJ1-1	TRBD1	TRBV5-1	16	TGCGCCAGCAGCTTACAGGGGCCTGTCATGAACACTGAAGCTTTCTTT	CASSLQGPVMNTEAFF
.	TRBJ2-1	TRBD2	TRBV29-1	15	TGCAGCGTTGGGGAAACCGGGACTAGCGGGGCTGAGCAGTTCTTC	CSVGETGTSGAEQFF
.	TRBJ2-3	TRBD2	TRBV10-3	16	TGTGCCATCAGTGACTACTCCGGGACTACCACAGATACGCAGTATTTT	CAISDYSGTTTDTQYF
.	TRBJ2-5	.	TRBV5-1	15	TGCGCCAGCAGCTTAAGTGGGATTGAAGGGGAGACCCAGTACTTC	CASSLSGIEGETQYF
.	TRBJ2-5	.	TRBV5-1	15	TGCGCCAGCGCAGGGGCCGCGGGAACCCAAGAGACCCAGTACTTC	CASAGAAGTQETQYF
.	TRBJ1-2	.	TRBV5-1	14	TGCGCCAGCAGCTTGGATTCAGGGCCCTATGGCTACACCTTC	CASSLDSGPYGYTF
.	TRBJ1-2	TRBD1	TRBV5-1	14	TGCGCCAGCAGCTTGGATGGGACAGCGTCACAATACACCTTC	CASSLDGTASQYTF
.	TRBJ1-4	TRBD1	TRBV19	17	TGTGCCAGTAGTCCCCTTAACAGGGGTTCAACTAATGAAAAACTGTTTTTT	CASSPLNRGSTNEKLFF
few	TRBJ1-5	.	TRBV4-1	15	TGCGCCAGCGGGGATGGTGGGGGCGCGGGCCAGCCCCAGCATTTT	CASGDGGGAGQPQHF
.	TRBJ1-5	.	TRBV4-2	14	TGTGCCAGCAGCCAAGGATTTGGGACTCAGCCCCAGCATTTT	CASSQGFGTQPQHF
once	TRBJ1-2	.	TRBV30	14	TGTGCCTGGAAGGATGGGGGGGTCTACTATGGCTACACCTTC	CAWKDGGVYYGYTF
.	TRBJ1-1	.	TRBV6-5	12	TGTGCCAGCAGCGACCCTGGTAGTGAAGCTTTCTTT	CASSDPGSEAFF
.	TRBJ2-3	TRBD2	TRBV5-6	16	TGTGCCAGCAGCCGAACTAGCGGGGGGACCACAGATACGCAGTATTTT	CASSRTSGGTTDTQYF
.	TRBJ2-3	TRBD1	TRBV5-1	12	TGCGCCAGCAGGAGACAGGGCGATACGCAGTATTTT	CASRRQGDTQYF
once	TRBJ2-7	.	TRBV7-8	13	TGTGCCAGCAGCTTAGTTCAGGGCGGCGAGCAGTACTTC	CASSLVQGGEQYF
once	TRBJ1-4	.	TRBV5-1	15	TGCGCCAGCAGCACTGCCGGGATGATAAATGAAAAACTGTTTTTT	CASSTAGMINEKLFF
.	TRBJ2-5	.	TRBV7-9	15	TGTGCCAGCAGCTTAGAACAGCTATTTCAAGAGACCCAGTACTTC	CASSLEQLFQETQYF
.	TRBJ1-3	TRBD1	TRBV7-8	16	TGTGCCAGCAGCTTATTCGCCGACAGGGGTGGAAACACCATATATTTT	CASSLFADRGGNTIYF
.	TRBJ2-7	.	TRBV5-4	13	TGTGCCAGCAGCTTTGAACAGGGCTACGAGCAGTACTTC	CASSFEQGYEQYF
few	TRBJ1-6	.	TRBV19	15	TGTGCCAGTAGTTTACAATACGGGACAAAGTCACCCCTCCACTTT	CASSLQYGTKSPLHF
few	TRBJ2-5	.	TRBV5-1	15	TGCGCCAGCAGCTTGGTGGCAGGGGAACGAGAGACCCAGTACTTC	CASSLVAGERETQYF
.	TRBJ1-1	.	TRBV7-6	15	TGTGCCAGCAGCTTAGGGCGGGGTACCCACACTGAAGCTTTCTTT	CASSLGRGTHTEAFF
.	TRBJ2-3	TRBD2	TRBV2	17	TGTGCCAGCAGTGAAACACCCCTTAGCGGGGGGGAAGATACGCAGTATTTT	CASSETPLSGGEDTQYF
.	TRBJ1-1	.	TRBV9	13	TGTGCCAGCAGCCCCAGAACCTTCACTGAAGCTTTCTTT	CASSPRTFTEAFF
.	TRBJ1-1	TRBD1	TRBV6-6	15	TGTGCCAGCAGTTCACCGGGACAGGGGTGGACTGAAGCTTTCTTT	CASSSPGQGWTEAFF
.	TRBJ1-1	.	TRBV7-3	16	TGTGCCAGCAGCTTAAGTCCCGCGGCGATAAACACTGAAGCTTTCTTT	CASSLSPAAINTEAFF
.	TRBJ2-5	.	TRBV5-1	15	TGCGCCAGCAGCTTGGCCACTGGAAAGGGAGAGACCCAGTACTTC	CASSLATGKGETQYF
.	TRBJ1-2	.	TRBV10-2	12	TGCGCCAGCAGGCCGGGAGGAGGTGGCTACACCTTC	CASRPGGGGYTF
.	TRBJ1-2	.	TRBV6-6	14	TGTGCCAGCAGACCCTTACGGCCAGGGCATGGCTACACCTTC	CASRPLRPGHGYTF
.	TRBJ1-1	.	TRBV19	15	TGTGCCAGTAGTATCCATTCCGGGGGCAACACTGAAGCTTTCTTT	CASSIHSGGNTEAFF
.	TRBJ2-5	TRBD1	TRBV5-1	15	TGCGCCAGCAGCGCGCGCGGGACAGGGATGGAGACCCAGTACTTC	CASSARGTGMETQYF
.	TRBJ2-6	.	TRBV11-2	16	TGTGCCAGCAGCTTAGGGAGGAGGGCTGGGGCCAACGTCCTGACTTTC	CASSLGRRAGANVLTF
.	TRBJ2-1	.	TRBV6-6	15	TGTGCCAGCAGTTACGAGTGGGGCTCCTACAATGAGCAGTTCTTC	CASSYEWGSYNEQFF